One T cell receptor (beta chain) is described in this entry. Across under 25 US areas, participants ranged in age from 18 to 89 years. These data come from a study of blood T cell repertoires in COVID-19. Method: immunoSEQ multiplex PCR; TCRdb's copy keeps in-frame clones and lacks some. The data contain fewer than 350,000 clones, 87% of them singletons. CDR1 and CDR2 from the germline V gene are ENHRY and SYGVKD. This CDR3 region has 15 residues. V dropped 2 bases and J dropped 8 bases, with 18 bases sitting between them. The sequence was obtained from a middle-aged woman who had recovered from COVID-19. Sequencing was performed on PBMCs or T cells enriched from blood (not recorded which). The chain couples TRBV10-3 to TRBJ1-1, with a possible D match to TRBD1 (6 bases). CDR3 loop: CAISENYEQGGEAFF. CDR3 bases: TGTGCCATCAGTGAGAATTACGAACAGGGAGGGGAAGCTTTCTTT.